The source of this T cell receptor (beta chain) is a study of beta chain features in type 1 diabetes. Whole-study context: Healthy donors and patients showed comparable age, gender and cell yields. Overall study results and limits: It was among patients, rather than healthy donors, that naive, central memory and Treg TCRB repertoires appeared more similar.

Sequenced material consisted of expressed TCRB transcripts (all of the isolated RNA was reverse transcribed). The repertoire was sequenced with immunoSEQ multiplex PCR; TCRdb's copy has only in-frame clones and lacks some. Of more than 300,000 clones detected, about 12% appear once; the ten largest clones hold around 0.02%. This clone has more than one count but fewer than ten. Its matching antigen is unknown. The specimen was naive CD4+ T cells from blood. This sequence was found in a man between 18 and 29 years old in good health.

The CDR3 DNA reads TGTGCCAGCAGCTTGGGGTTAGGTAGCGCAACCTCCTACGAGCAGTACTTC. Protein product: CASSLGLGSATSYEQYF. The chain links TRBV5-4 to TRBJ2-7, with a tentative D call TRBD2 (5 bases). Per the germline V gene, CDR1 is SGHNT and CDR2 is YYREEE (reference sequence). Trimming left V 0 bases short and J 0 bases short, with 16 bases between. The CDR3 loop spans 17 amino acids.